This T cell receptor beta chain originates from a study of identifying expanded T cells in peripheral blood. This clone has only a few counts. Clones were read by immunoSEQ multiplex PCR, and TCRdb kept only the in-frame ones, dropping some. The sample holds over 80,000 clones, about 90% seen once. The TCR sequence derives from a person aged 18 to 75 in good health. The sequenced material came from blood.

CDR3 sequence reads: CASSKSTDTQYF. CDR3 coding DNA: TGTGCCAGCAGCAAGAGCACAGATACGCAGTATTTT. V usage is TRBV9 and J usage is TRBJ2-3; D unclear. The ends were cut back, 4 bases at V and 0 bases at J, with 3 bases in the middle. The germline V gene has CDR1 SGDLS and CDR2 YYNGEE. This CDR3 is 12 amino acids long.